The rows below give T cell receptor beta chains drawn from one sample of a study of cytomegalovirus exposure and HLA in healthy donors. Profiling relied on immunoSEQ multiplex PCR, and the TCRdb table lists in-frame clones only, not all of them. The repertoire holds 150,000 to 160,000 clones, around 70% seen once, with 2.1% in the top ten. Sequencing was carried out using PBMCs. The receptors come from a man aged 30 to 45 in good health and CMV-seronegative. Each CDR3 is given with its conserved first and last residue. Fields, in order: V gene, D gene, J gene, clone size, CDR3 DNA, CDR3 protein. The D gene is left open where the match is weak. Clone size appears in some rows only: once, few, many, or a class for an expanded clone.

TRBV6-5	-	TRBJ1-1	few	TGTGCCAGCAGTACAGGGAAAGGATATACTGAAGCTTTCTTT	CASSTGKGYTEAFF
TRBV7-2	TRBD1	TRBJ1-6	-	TGTGCCAGCAGCGGCGGGACAGGCGCTTCACCCCTCCACTTT	CASSGGTGASPLHF
TRBV5-1	-	TRBJ2-7	-	TGCGCCAGCAGCTTGGGGGACACAGCCTACGAGCAGTACTTC	CASSLGDTAYEQYF
TRBV27	TRBD1	TRBJ1-2	-	TGTGCCAGCAGGGGGGACAGGGTAGACTATGGCTACACCTTC	CASRGDRVDYGYTF
TRBV29-1	-	TRBJ1-3	-	TGCAGCGTGGGACTGGACTCTGGAAACACCATATATTTT	CSVGLDSGNTIYF
TRBV2	-	TRBJ2-2	-	TGTGCCAGCAGTGAAGAGAGGGCCGGGGAGCTGTTTTTT	CASSEERAGELFF
TRBV6-1	-	TRBJ1-3	once	TGTGCCAGCAGTGATCAGGGGAGCTCTGGAAACACCATATATTTT	CASSDQGSSGNTIYF
TRBV6-8	TRBD2	TRBJ2-7	-	TGTGCCAGCAGTTACAGGTTAGCGGGGCACTACGAGCAGTACTTC	CASSYRLAGHYEQYF
TRBV19	TRBD1	TRBJ2-1	-	TGTGCCAGTAGTCAGGACAGGGGATTACTTCATGAGCAGTTCTTC	CASSQDRGLLHEQFF
TRBV28	TRBD2	TRBJ2-3	-	TGTGCCAGCAGTTTATCCACTGGCGGGGGTACAGATACGCAGTATTTT	CASSLSTGGGTDTQYF
TRBV28	TRBD1	TRBJ2-7	-	TGTGCCAGCAGCAACTCCATCGGGGCAGGGGGTTCCTACGAGCAGTACTTC	CASSNSIGAGGSYEQYF
TRBV9	TRBD1	TRBJ2-7	-	TGTGCCAGCAGCGGCCGTGCGACAGGGTTGTCCGAGCAGTACTTC	CASSGRATGLSEQYF
TRBV15	-	TRBJ2-3	few	TGTGCCACCAGCTTACTATACACAGATACGCAGTATTTT	CATSLLYTDTQYF
TRBV25-1	TRBD1	TRBJ2-3	-	TGTGCCAGCAGTGAGGGGGACAGGGTAACAGATACGCAGTATTTT	CASSEGDRVTDTQYF
TRBV14	-	TRBJ1-1	few	TGTGCCAGCAGCCACGGGATTAACACTGAAGCTTTCTTT	CASSHGINTEAFF
TRBV7-9	-	TRBJ1-4	-	TGTGCCAGCAGCTTAGCGACCGGGACACATGAAAAACTGTTTTTT	CASSLATGTHEKLFF
TRBV28	TRBD1	TRBJ1-1	-	TGTGCCAGCAGTCGTGACAGGGAAACTGAAGCTTTCTTT	CASSRDRETEAFF
TRBV5-1	-	TRBJ2-1	-	TGCGCCAGCAGCTTAGGCGCGGGTGGCTACAATGAGCAGTTCTTC	CASSLGAGGYNEQFF